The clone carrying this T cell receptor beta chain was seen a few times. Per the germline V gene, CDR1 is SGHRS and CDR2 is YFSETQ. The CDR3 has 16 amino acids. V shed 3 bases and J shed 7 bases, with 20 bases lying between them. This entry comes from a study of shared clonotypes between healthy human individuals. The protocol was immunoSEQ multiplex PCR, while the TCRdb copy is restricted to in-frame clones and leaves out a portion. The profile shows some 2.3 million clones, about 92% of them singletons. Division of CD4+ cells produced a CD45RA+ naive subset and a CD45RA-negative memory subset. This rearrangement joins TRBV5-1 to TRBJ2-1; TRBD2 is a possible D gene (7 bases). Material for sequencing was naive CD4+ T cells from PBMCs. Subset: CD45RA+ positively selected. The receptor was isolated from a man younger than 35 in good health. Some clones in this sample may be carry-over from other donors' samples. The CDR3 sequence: CASSSGVSGLWNEQFF. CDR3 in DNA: TGCGCCAGCAGCTCAGGGGTTAGCGGGCTTTGGAATGAGCAGTTCTTC. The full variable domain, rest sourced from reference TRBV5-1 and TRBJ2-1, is KAGVTQTPRYLIKTRGQQVTLSCSPISGHRSVSWYQQTPGQGLQFLFEYFSETQRNKGNFPGRFSGRQFSNSRSEMNVSTLELGDSALYLCASSSGVSGLWNEQFFGPGTRLTVL.